This record covers a single TCR beta chain. The target antigen is unknown. This specimen comes from a study of shared clonotypes between healthy human individuals. Study findings and constraints: Sharing across a few donors was seen in 4% to 6.5% of naive CD4 clonotypes.

Method: immunoSEQ multiplex PCR; TCRdb's copy keeps in-frame clones and lacks some. In the table there are some 690,000 clones, around 90% of which are singletons. This CDR3 is built from 18 residues. The V and J ends lost 2 bases and 3 bases, in that order; junction bases with no gene match: 13. In germline, CDR1 is LGHNT, CDR2 FRNRAP. Sequenced material: memory CD8+ T cells from PBMCs. As for subset: CD45RO+ cells pooled with CCR7-negative TemRA cells. The rearrangement uses TRBV12-5 and TRBJ1-5; 7 bases are shared with TRBD1. The receptor comes from a man aged 18 to 30 in good health. Some clones in this sample may be carry-over from other donors' samples. The CDR3 sequence: CASGLRGTADEHNQPQHF. CDR3 in DNA: TGTGCTAGTGGTTTGCGGGGGACAGCGGACGAGCACAATCAGCCCCAGCATTTT.